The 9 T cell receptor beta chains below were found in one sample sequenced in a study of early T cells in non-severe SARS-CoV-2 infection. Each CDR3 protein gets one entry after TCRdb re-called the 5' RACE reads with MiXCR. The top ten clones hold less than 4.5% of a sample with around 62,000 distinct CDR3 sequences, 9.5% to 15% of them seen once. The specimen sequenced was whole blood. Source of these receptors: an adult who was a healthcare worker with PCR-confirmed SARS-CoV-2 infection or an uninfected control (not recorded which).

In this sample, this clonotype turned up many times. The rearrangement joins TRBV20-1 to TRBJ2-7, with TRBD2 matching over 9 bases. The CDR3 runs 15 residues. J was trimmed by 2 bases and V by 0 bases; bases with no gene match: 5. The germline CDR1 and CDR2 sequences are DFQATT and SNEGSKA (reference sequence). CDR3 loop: CSARDQGLAAYEQYF. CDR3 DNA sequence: TGCAGTGCTAGAGATCAGGGACTAGCAGCCTACGAGCAGTACTTC.

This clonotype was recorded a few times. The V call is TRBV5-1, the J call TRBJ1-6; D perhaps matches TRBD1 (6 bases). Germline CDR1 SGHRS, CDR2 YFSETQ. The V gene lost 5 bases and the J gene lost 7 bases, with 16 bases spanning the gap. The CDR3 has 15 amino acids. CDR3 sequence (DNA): TGCGCCAGCAGTTCGCAGGGGTCTGGCAATTCACCCCTCCACTTT. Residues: CASSSQGSGNSPLHF.

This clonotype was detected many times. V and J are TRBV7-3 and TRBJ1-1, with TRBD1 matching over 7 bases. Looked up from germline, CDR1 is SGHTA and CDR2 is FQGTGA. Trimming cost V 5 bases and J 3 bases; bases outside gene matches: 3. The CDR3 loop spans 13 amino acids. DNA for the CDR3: TGTGCCAGCAGCACAGACAGGGACACTGAAGCTTTCTTT. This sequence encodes CASSTDRDTEAFF.

The CDR3 DNA is TGTGCCAGCAGTTTATACGGTAGCGGGAGCTACGAGCAGTACTTC. Residues: CASSLYGSGSYEQYF. The chain uses TRBV28 and TRBJ2-7; 9 positions match TRBD2. Germline trimming cut 1 base from V and 3 bases from J; bases unmatched to any gene: 4. The CDR3 contains 15 residues. Per the germline V gene, CDR1 is MDHEN and CDR2 is SYDVKM. The full variable domain, rest sourced from reference TRBV28 and TRBJ2-7, is DVKVTQSSRYLVKRTGEKVFLECVQDMDHENMFWYRQDPGLGLRLIYFSYDVKMKEKGDIPEGYSVSREKKERFSLILESASTNQTSMYLCASSLYGSGSYEQYFGPGTRLTVT.

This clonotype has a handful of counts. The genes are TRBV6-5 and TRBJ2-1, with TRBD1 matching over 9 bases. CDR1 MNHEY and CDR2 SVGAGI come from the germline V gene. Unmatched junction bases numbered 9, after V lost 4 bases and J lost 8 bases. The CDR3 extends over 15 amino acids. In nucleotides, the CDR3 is TGTGCCAGCAGTTCCGGGGACAGGGTGGGCGATGAGCAGTTCTTC. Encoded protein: CASSSGDRVGDEQFF.

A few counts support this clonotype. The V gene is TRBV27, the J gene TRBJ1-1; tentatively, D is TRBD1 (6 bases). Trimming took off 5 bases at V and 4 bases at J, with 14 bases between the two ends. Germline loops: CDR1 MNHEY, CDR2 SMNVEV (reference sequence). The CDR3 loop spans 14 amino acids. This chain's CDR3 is CASSLGGIGTEAFF. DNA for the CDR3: TGTGCCAGCAGTCTCGGGGGCATTGGCACTGAAGCTTTCTTT.

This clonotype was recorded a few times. CDR3 residues: CASSHGQNNSPLHF. CDR3 sequence (DNA): TGTGCCAGCAGCCACGGACAGAATAATTCACCCCTCCACTTT. The rearrangement uses TRBV11-3 and TRBJ1-6, with D possibly TRBD1 on 6 matching bases. The CDR3 loop spans 14 amino acids. CDR1 and CDR2 from the germline V gene are SGHNT and YENEEA. Trimming stripped 5 bases from V and 5 bases from J, with 10 bases between.

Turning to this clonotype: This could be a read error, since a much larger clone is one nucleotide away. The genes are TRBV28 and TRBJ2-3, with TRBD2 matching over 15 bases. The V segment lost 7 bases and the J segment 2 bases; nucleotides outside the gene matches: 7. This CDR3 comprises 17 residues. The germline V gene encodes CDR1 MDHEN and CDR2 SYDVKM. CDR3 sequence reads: CASNLGLAGGYTDTQYF. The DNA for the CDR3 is TGTGCCAGCAATTTGGGACTAGCGGGGGGTTACACAGATACGCAGTATTTT.

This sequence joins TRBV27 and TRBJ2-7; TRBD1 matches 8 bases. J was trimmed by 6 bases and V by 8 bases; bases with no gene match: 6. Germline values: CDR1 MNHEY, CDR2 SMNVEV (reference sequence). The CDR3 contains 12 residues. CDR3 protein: CASGQGAGEQYF. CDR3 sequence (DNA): TGTGCCAGCGGACAGGGAGCGGGCGAGCAGTACTTC.